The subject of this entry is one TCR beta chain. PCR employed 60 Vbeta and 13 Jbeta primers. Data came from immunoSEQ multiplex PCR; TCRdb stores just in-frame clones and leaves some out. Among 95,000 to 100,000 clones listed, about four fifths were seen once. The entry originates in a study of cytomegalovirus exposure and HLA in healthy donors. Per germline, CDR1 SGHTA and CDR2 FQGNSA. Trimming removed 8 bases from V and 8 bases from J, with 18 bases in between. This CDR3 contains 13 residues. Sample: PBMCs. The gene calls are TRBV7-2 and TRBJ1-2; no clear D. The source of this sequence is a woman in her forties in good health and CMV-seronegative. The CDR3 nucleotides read TGTGCCAGCGGTCCGGCGGGATATTTAGGCTACACCTTC. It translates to CASGPAGYLGYTF.